The 27 T cell receptor beta chains below were found in one sample sequenced in a study of blood T cell repertoires in COVID-19. Sequenced by immunoSEQ multiplex PCR; TCRdb stores in-frame clones only, minus some. The sample has over 250,000 clones; around 80% are singletons. The sequenced sample was PBMCs or T cells enriched from blood (not recorded which). These receptors were obtained from a man in his thirties or forties with acute COVID-19.

V usage is TRBV18 and J usage is TRBJ2-2, with a possible D match to TRBD2 (7 bases). The germline V and J ends were trimmed by 6 bases and 2 bases, with 19 bases remaining between them. Germline CDR1 and CDR2: KGHSH and LQKENI. The CDR3 loop spans 17 amino acids. In nucleotides, the CDR3 is TGTGCCAGCTCCTCTCGCGGGGGCGAAGTCAACACCGGGGAGCTGTTTTTT. Its translation is CASSSRGGEVNTGELFF. The full variable domain, in which reference TRBV18 and TRBJ2-2 provide the parts outside the CDR3, is NAGVMQNPRHLVRRRGQEARLRCSPMKGHSHVYWYRQLPEEGLKFMVYLQKENIIDESGMPKERFSAEFPKEGPSILRIQQVVRGDSAAYFCASSSRGGEVNTGELFFGEGSRLTVL.

The chain combines TRBV28 with TRBJ1-5, with D hard to call. V was shortened by 8 bases and J by 6 bases, with 14 bases between the two germline ends. The CDR3 length is 13 residues. The germline V gene has CDR1 MDHEN and CDR2 SYDVKM. This chain's CDR3 is CASEDPSRQPQHF. The CDR3 nucleotides read TGTGCCAGCGAGGATCCCAGTCGTCAGCCCCAGCATTTT.

The chain carries TRBV7-8 and TRBJ2-7; D may be TRBD2 (5 bases). Looked up from germline, CDR1 is SGHVS and CDR2 is FQNEAQ. The CDR3 is 14 amino acids. V was pared by 2 bases and J by 7 bases, with 15 bases between. The CDR3 DNA reads TGTGCCAGCAGCTTATTGAGGGTGGCTGGGGAGCAGTACGTC. The encoded protein is CASSLLRVAGEQYV.

J is TRBJ2-1 and V is TRBV10-1; TRBD1 aligns across 8 bases. J lost 5 bases, V lost 2 bases, and 8 bases had no gene match. This CDR3 has 16 amino acids. The germline V gene has CDR1 WNHNN and CDR2 SYGVQD (reference sequence). The CDR3 nucleotides read TGCGCCAGCAGTGAGAGGTGGGGACAGGCGCACAATGAGCAGTTCTTC. Encoded protein: CASSERWGQAHNEQFF.

This chain links TRBV12-5 with TRBJ1-6; no definite D call. The CDR3 extends over 11 amino acids. CDR1 is LGHNT, CDR2 FRNRAP, per germline. Trimming removed 6 bases at V and 5 bases at J, with 2 bases between. CDR3 nucleotides: TGTGCTAGTGGCAATAATTCACCCCTCCACTTT. This translates into CASGNNSPLHF.

The rearrangement joins TRBV11-2 to TRBJ2-7; 9 bases line up with TRBD1. With 5 bases clipped from V and 3 bases from J, the junction kept 2 bases outside the gene matches. Germline CDR1 reads SGHAT; CDR2 reads FQNNGV. This CDR3 comprises 13 residues. The CDR3 DNA follows: TGTGCCAGCAGCGACAGGGGGTACTACGAGCAGTACGTC. Amino acid sequence: CASSDRGYYEQYV.

The V and J genes are TRBV6-5 and TRBJ1-2; D is ambiguous. CDR3 length equals 15 residues. Germline values: CDR1 MNHEY, CDR2 SVGAGI. Trimming pared 0 bases from V and 0 bases from J, leaving 8 bases between. The CDR3 region has the DNA TGTGCCAGCAGTTACTCCCAGTCTCCTAACTATGGCTACACCTTC. Its translation is CASSYSQSPNYGYTF.

The rearrangement links TRBV7-2 to TRBJ1-6; the match to TRBD1 covers 9 bases. Germline values: CDR1 SGHTA, CDR2 FQGNSA. The V segment lost 5 bases and the J segment 7 bases; nucleotides outside the gene matches: 9. This CDR3 has 16 residues. CDR3 amino acids: CASSPGAGTGNSPLHF. In DNA, the CDR3 is TGTGCCAGCAGCCCAGGGGCCGGGACAGGGAATTCACCCCTCCACTTT.

The J gene is TRBJ1-1, the V gene TRBV4-1; TRBD1 agrees at 7 bases. Germline-derived CDR1 and CDR2 are MGHRA and YSYEKL. CDR3 length equals 16 residues. With V trimmed by 3 bases and J by 7 bases, 14 bases remained unmatched. The CDR3 is CASSHFEKTGAFEAFF. CDR3 in DNA: TGCGCCAGCAGCCATTTCGAGAAAACAGGGGCCTTTGAAGCTTTCTTT.

As to this clone: An end of the junction differs from the germline gene, which may be a read error. The chain couples TRBV27 to TRBJ1-1; D unresolved. There are 11 residues in the CDR3. Germline loops: CDR1 MNHEY, CDR2 SMNVEV (reference sequence). CDR3 sequence (DNA): TGTGCCAGCAGTACCGACACAGAAGCTTTCTTT. It yields the protein CASSTDTEAFF.

The chain employs TRBV5-4 and TRBJ2-3; TRBD1 agrees at 8 bases. Looked up from germline, CDR1 is SGHNT and CDR2 is YYREEE (reference sequence). This CDR3 region has 15 residues. After removal of 4 bases from V and 4 bases from J, the junction contained 8 bases not matched to a gene. The CDR3 loop is CASSTGQGWADTQYF. The CDR3 nucleotides read TGTGCCAGCAGCACCGGACAGGGCTGGGCAGATACGCAGTATTTT.

This clone was seen more than once but under ten times. This rearrangement joins TRBV5-8 to TRBJ1-5; D might be TRBD1 (5 bases). V lost 4 bases and J lost 1, with 12 bases in between. The CDR3 has 15 residues. CDR1 and CDR2 (germline): SGHTS, YDEGEE. CDR3 sequence (DNA): TGTGCCAGCAGCCCAAATCAGGGAAGCAATCAGCCCCAGCATTTT. This sequence encodes CASSPNQGSNQPQHF.

Note on this clone: The junction and the germline gene differ at one end; a read error may be behind it. The V gene is TRBV5-1, the J gene TRBJ2-3; either TRBD1 or TRBD2 may fit D (5 bases each). Germline loops: CDR1 SGHRS, CDR2 YFSETQ. The CDR3 spans 15 residues. This CDR3 is CASSLGRPRTDTQYF. Here the CDR3 DNA reads TGTGCCAGCAGCCTGGGACGGCCTAGGACAGATACGCAGTATTTT.

The chain recombines TRBV14 with TRBJ1-4; D uncertain. CDR1 is SGHDN, CDR2 FVKESK, per germline. The CDR3 totals 16 residues. Trimming left V 0 bases short and J 4 bases short, with 12 bases between. As DNA, the CDR3 is TGTGCCAGCAGCCAAGATCAGCGAACATTTAATGAAAAACTGTTTTTT. Its translation is CASSQDQRTFNEKLFF.

V gene TRBV30 combines with J gene TRBJ2-3; the match to TRBD2 covers 7 bases. CDR1 GTSNPN and CDR2 SVGIG come from the germline V gene (reference sequence). The V segment lost 2 bases and the J segment 12 bases; nucleotides outside the gene matches: 11. CDR3 length: 13 residues. The chain's CDR3 is CAWSMGSGGHQYF. DNA for the CDR3: TGTGCCTGGAGTATGGGGTCGGGAGGCCACCAGTATTTT.

The rearrangement joins TRBV25-1 to TRBJ2-2; weak D call: TRBD1 (6 bases). The V end was cut by 6 bases, the J end by 4 bases, with 6 bases between. The CDR3 extends over 12 amino acids. Per the germline V gene, CDR1 is MGHDK and CDR2 is SYGVNS. The CDR3 DNA is TGTGCCAGCAGCAGGGGCACCGGGGAGCTGTTTTTT. It yields the protein CASSRGTGELFF.

This rearrangement joins TRBV29-1 to TRBJ1-4; 7 bases match TRBD1. The CDR3 is 13 amino acids. The germline CDR1 and CDR2 sequences are SQVTM and ANQGSEA. V trimming: 6 bases; J trimming: 3 bases; junction bases outside the gene matches: 4. The CDR3 sequence is CSVAGGANEKLFF. The CDR3 nucleotides are TGCAGCGTCGCAGGGGGAGCTAATGAAAAACTGTTTTTT.

The chain combines TRBV2 with TRBJ2-7; no clear D gene. CDR1 SNHLY and CDR2 FYNNEI come from the germline V gene. The CDR3 has 13 amino acids. V was shortened by 6 bases and J by 4 bases, with 13 bases between the two germline ends. This CDR3 reads CASSYPTPYEQYV. In DNA, the CDR3 is TGTGCCAGCAGCTATCCGACTCCTTACGAGCAGTACGTC.

Regarding this clone: A far larger clone is off by one base, so a read error is likely. The same CDR3 is also encoded by other DNA sequences in this sample. The genes are TRBV6-4 and TRBJ2-1; 10 bases agree with TRBD2. J gave up 6 bases and V 0 bases, and 2 bases lay outside the gene matches. Germline V CDR1 and CDR2: MRHNA, SNTAGT. CDR3 length: 15 residues. The CDR3 DNA sequence: TGTGCCAGCAGTGACTCGAGCGGGGGGGCCAATGAGCAGTTCTTC. Translated, it gives CASSDSSGGANEQFF.

The rearrangement links TRBV19 to TRBJ2-7; 12 bases agree with TRBD2. V was clipped by 6 bases and J by 0 bases; unmatched bases: 3. From germline, CDR1 is LNHDA and CDR2 SQIVND (reference sequence). There are 15 residues in the CDR3. As DNA, the CDR3 is TGTGCCAGTAGCATGACTAGCGGGAGCTCCTACGAGCAGTACGTC. This gives the protein CASSMTSGSSYEQYV.

The gene calls are TRBV15 and TRBJ1-5, with D unresolved. This CDR3 spans 8 amino acids. Per germline, CDR1 LNHNV and CDR2 YYDKDF (reference sequence). For the CDR3, the DNA is TGTGCGGTCGGGCCCCAGCATTTT. This codes for CAVGPQHF.

The V gene is TRBV28, the J gene TRBJ1-5; D is uncertain. CDR3 length: 14 amino acids. From germline, CDR1 is MDHEN and CDR2 SYDVKM. The V gene lost 5 bases and the J gene lost 7 bases, with 15 bases spanning the gap. The CDR3 loop reads CASSPMSGGQPQHF. CDR3 coding DNA: TGTGCCAGCAGTCCCATGTCGGGAGGACAGCCCCAGCATTTT. Full variable domain (missing parts from reference TRBV28 and TRBJ1-5): DVKVTQSSRYLVKRTGEKVFLECVQDMDHENMFWYRQDPGLGLRLIYFSYDVKMKEKGDIPEGYSVSREKKERFSLILESASTNQTSMYLCASSPMSGGQPQHFGDGTRLSIL.

In DNA, the CDR3 is TGTGCCAGCAGTGCCCGGACTAACAATGAGCAGTTCTTC. Protein: CASSARTNNEQFF. This chain joins TRBV6-4 and TRBJ2-1; the D gene is possibly TRBD2 (6 bases). Germline V lookup: CDR1 MRHNA, CDR2 SNTAGT. V lost 4 bases and J 5 bases, leaving 9 bases between the germline ends. There are 13 residues in the CDR3.

The chain has TRBV27 and TRBJ1-1; 9 bases agree with TRBD1. This CDR3 has 12 amino acids. V trimming: 6 bases; J trimming: 4 bases; junction bases outside the gene matches: 0. Germline V gives CDR1 MNHEY, CDR2 SMNVEV (reference sequence). CDR3 in amino acids: CASRDRGTEAFF. In DNA form, the CDR3 reads TGTGCCAGCAGGGACAGGGGCACTGAAGCTTTCTTT.

This rearrangement joins TRBV28 to TRBJ2-7; TRBD2 aligns across 10 bases. V shed 7 bases, J shed 2 bases, and the junction held 5 bases outside the gene matches. The CDR3 has 14 residues. Germline loops: CDR1 MDHEN, CDR2 SYDVKM. CDR3 region: CASTTSGAPYEQYV. CDR3 nucleotides: TGTGCCAGCACCACTAGCGGGGCACCCTACGAGCAGTACGTC.

As regards this clone: Germline and junction disagree at one end, which may indicate a read error. This chain uses TRBV7-7 with TRBJ2-2; TRBD2 might be the D (6 bases). The germline gives CDR1 SSHAT, CDR2 FNYEAQ (reference sequence). The CDR3 totals 15 residues. The CDR3 here is CASSPRLENTGELFF. The CDR3 DNA follows: TGTGCTAGCAGCCCGAGACTAGAGAACACCGGGGAGCTGTTTTTT.

J is TRBJ2-2 and V is TRBV18; D may be TRBD1 (5 bases). Germline V gene lookup returns CDR1 KGHSH and CDR2 LQKENI. The CDR3 is made up of 14 amino acids. Trimming cost V 3 bases and J 3 bases, with 8 bases left between them. CDR3 loop: CASSPLRDTGELFF. Here the CDR3 DNA reads TGTGCCAGCTCACCCCTCAGGGACACCGGGGAGCTGTTTTTT.